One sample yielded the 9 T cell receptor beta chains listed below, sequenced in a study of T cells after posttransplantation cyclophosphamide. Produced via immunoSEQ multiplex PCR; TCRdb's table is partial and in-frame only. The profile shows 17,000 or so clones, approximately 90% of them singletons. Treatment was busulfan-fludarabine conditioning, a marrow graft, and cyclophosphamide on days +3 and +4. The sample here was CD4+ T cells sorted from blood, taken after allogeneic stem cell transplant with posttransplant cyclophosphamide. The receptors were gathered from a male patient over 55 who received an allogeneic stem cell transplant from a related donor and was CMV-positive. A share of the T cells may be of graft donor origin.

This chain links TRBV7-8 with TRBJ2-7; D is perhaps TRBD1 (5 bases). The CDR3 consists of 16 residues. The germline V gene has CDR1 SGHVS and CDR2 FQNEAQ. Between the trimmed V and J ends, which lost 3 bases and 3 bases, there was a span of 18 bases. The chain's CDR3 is CASSLRRDFGLYEQYF. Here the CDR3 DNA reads TGTGCCAGCAGCTTGCGCAGGGATTTCGGCCTCTACGAGCAGTACTTC. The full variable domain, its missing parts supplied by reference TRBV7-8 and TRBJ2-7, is GAGVSQSPRYKVAKRGQDVALRCDPISGHVSLFWYQQALGQGPEFLTYFQNEAQLDKSGLPSDRFFAERPEGSVSTLKIQRTQQEDSAVYLCASSLRRDFGLYEQYFGPGTRLTVT.

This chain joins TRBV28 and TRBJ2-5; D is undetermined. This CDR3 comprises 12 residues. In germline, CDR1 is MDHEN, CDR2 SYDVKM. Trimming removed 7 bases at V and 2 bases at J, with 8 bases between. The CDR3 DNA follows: TGTGCCAGCAAACTTCCACAAGAGACCCAGTACTTC. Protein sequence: CASKLPQETQYF.

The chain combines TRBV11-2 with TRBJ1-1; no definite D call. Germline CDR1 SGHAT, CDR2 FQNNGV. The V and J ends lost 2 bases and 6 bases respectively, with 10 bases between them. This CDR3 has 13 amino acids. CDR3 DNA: TGTGCCAGCAGCTTATTACCGAGGTCTGAAGCTTTCTTT. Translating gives CASSLLPRSEAFF.

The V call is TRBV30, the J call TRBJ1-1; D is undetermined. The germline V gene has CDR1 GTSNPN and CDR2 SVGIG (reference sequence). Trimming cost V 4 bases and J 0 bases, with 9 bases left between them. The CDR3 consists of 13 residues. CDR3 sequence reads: CAWTETLNTEAFF. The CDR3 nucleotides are TGTGCCTGGACCGAGACATTGAACACTGAAGCTTTCTTT.

Here the CDR3 reads CASSAQSTQFF. In DNA, the CDR3 is TGTGCCAGCAGCGCCCAAAGCACCCAGTTCTTC. The chain employs TRBV5-4 and TRBJ2-1; no clear D. Looked up from germline, CDR1 is SGHNT and CDR2 is YYREEE (reference sequence). V was shortened by 4 bases and J by 13 bases, with 12 bases between the two germline ends. The length of the CDR3 is 11 residues.

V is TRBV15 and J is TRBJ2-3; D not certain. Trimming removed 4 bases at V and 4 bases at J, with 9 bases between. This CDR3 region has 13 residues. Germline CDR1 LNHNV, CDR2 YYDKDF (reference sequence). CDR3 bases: TGTGCCACCAGCATCCGGTCCGCAGATACGCAGTATTTT. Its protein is CATSIRSADTQYF.

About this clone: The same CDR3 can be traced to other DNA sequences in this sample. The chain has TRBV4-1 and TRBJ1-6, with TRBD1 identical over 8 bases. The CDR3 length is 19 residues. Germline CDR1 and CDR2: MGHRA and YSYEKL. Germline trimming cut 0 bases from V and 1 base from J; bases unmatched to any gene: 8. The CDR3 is CASSQDAGGAGSYNSPLHF. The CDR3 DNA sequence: TGCGCCAGCAGCCAAGATGCAGGGGGCGCGGGTTCCTATAATTCACCCCTCCACTTT.

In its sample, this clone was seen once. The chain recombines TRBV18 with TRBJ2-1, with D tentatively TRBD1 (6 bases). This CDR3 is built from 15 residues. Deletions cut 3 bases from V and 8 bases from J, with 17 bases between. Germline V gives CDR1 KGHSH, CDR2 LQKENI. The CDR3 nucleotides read TGTGCCAGCTCACCGAAGGCAGGGGTAGATGATGAGCAGTTCTTC. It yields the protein CASSPKAGVDDEQFF.

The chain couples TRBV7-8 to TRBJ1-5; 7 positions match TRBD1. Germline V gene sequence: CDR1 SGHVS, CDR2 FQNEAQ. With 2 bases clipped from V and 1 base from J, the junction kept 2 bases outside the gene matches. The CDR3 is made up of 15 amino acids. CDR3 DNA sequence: TGTGCCAGCAGCTTATACAGGGGAAGCAATCAGCCCCAGCATTTT. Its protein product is CASSLYRGSNQPQHF.